This T cell receptor beta chain was profiled in a study of CD8 T cells in ankylosing spondylitis. TCRdb re-called the 5' RACE reads with MiXCR, one entry per CDR3 protein. Counted here are around 340,000 distinct CDR3 sequences, about 15% occurring once; the ten biggest clones make up 0.95% to 1.4%. The CDR3 runs 15 residues. CDR1 SNHLY and CDR2 FYNNEI come from the germline V gene. V lost 2 bases and J lost 10; bases outside the gene matches: 8. The sample holds a few counts of this clonotype. This clonotype was obtained from a male donor with ankylosing spondylitis or in good health (not recorded which). The rearrangement uses TRBV2 and TRBJ2-3, with 11 bases identical to TRBD2. Sequencing used blood, either unsorted or a sorted T cell fraction (not recorded which). CDR3 region: CASSEQLAGVRAQYF. CDR3 sequence (DNA): TGTGCCAGCAGTGAACAACTAGCGGGAGTCAGGGCGCAGTATTTT.